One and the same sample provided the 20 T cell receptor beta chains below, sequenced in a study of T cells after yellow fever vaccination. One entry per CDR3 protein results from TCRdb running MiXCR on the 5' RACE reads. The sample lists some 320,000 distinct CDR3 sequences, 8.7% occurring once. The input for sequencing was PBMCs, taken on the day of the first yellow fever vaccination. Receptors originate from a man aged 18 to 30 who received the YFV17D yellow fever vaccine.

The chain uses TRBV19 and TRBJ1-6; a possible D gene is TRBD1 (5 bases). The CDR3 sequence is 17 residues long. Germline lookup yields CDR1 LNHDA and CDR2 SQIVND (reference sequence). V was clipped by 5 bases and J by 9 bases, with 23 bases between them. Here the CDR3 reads CASSPPPGSLRRSPLHF. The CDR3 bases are TGTGCCAGTAGTCCCCCGCCAGGGTCACTTCGCCGTTCACCCCTCCACTTT.

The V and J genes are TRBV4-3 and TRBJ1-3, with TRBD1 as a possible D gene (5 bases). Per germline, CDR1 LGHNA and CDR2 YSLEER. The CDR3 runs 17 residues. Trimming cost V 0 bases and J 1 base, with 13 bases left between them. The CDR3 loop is CASSQDPTVWSGNTIYF. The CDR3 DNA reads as TGCGCCAGCAGCCAAGATCCGACAGTATGGTCTGGAAACACCATATATTTT.

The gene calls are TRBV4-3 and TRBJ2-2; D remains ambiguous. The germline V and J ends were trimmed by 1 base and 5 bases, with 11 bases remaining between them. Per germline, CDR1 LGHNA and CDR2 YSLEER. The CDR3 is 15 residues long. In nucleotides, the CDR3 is TGCGCCAGCAGCCAAGCGATGGGCAGGACCGGGGAGCTGTTTTTT. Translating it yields CASSQAMGRTGELFF.

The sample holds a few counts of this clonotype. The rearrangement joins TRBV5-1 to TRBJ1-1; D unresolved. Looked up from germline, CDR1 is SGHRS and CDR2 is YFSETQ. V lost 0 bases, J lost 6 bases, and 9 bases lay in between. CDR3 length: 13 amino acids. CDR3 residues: CASSLGTSAEAFF. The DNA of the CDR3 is TGCGCCAGCAGCTTGGGGACGAGCGCTGAAGCTTTCTTT.

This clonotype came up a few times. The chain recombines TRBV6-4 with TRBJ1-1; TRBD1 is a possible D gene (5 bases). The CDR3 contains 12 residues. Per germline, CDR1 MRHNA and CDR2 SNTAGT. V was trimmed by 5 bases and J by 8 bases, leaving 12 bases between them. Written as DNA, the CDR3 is TGTGCCAGCAGTACCCCGGGGGGGGAAGCTTTCTTT. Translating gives CASSTPGGEAFF.

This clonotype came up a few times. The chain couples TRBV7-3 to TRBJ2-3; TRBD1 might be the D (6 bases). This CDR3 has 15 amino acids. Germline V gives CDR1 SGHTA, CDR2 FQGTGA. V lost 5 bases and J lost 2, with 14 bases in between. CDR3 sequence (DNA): TGTGCCAGCAGCGGCACAGGGTCGGACACAGATACGCAGTATTTT. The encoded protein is CASSGTGSDTDTQYF. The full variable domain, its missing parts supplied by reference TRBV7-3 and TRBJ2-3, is GAGVSQTPSNKVTEKGKYVELRCDPISGHTALYWYRQSLGQGPEFLIYFQGTGAADDSGLPNDRFFAVRPEGSVSTLKIQRTERGDSAVYLCASSGTGSDTDTQYFGPGTRLTVL.

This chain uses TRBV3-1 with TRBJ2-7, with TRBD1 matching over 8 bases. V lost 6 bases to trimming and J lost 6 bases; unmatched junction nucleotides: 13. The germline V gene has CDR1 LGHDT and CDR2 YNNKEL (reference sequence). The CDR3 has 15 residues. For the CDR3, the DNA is TGTGCCAGCAGAACTTCGGACAGGGCCCTCGGCGAGCAGTACTTC. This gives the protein CASRTSDRALGEQYF.

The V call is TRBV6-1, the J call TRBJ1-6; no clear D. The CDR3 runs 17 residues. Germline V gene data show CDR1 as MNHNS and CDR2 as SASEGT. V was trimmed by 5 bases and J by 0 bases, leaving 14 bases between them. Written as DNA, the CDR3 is TGTGCCAGCAGTCAGCTTCTGGGGAGCTCCTATAATTCACCCCTCCACTTT. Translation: CASSQLLGSSYNSPLHF.

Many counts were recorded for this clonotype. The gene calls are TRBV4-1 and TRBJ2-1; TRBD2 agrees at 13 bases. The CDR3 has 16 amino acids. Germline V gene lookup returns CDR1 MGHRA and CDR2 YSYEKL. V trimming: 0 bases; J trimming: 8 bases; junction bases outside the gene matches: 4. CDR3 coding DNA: TGCGCCAGCAGCCAAGAAATACTAGCGGGGGGGTATGAGCAGTTCTTC. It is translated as CASSQEILAGGYEQFF.

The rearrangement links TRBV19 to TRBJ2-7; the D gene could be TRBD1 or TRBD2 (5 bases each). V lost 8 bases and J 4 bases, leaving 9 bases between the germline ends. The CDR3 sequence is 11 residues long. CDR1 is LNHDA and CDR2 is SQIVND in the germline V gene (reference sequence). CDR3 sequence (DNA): TGTGCCAGTCATGGGGGATACGAGCAGTACTTC. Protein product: CASHGGYEQYF. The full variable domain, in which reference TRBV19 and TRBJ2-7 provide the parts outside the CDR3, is DGGITQSPKYLFRKEGQNVTLSCEQNLNHDAMYWYRQDPGQGLRLIYYSQIVNDFQKGDIAEGYSVSREKKESFPLTVTSAQKNPTAFYLCASHGGYEQYFGPGTRLTVT.

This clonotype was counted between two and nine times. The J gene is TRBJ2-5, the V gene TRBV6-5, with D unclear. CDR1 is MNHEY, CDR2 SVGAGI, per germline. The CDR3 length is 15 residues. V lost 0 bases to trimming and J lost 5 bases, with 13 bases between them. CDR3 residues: CASSYSVGEWETQYF. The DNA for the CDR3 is TGTGCCAGCAGTTACTCGGTGGGCGAGTGGGAGACCCAGTACTTC.

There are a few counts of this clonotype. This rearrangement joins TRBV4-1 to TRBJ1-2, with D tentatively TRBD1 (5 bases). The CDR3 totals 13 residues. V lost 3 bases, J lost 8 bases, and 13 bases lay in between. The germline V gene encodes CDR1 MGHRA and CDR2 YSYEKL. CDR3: CASSQGRGGGYTF. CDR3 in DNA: TGCGCCAGCAGCCAGGGACGGGGAGGGGGCTACACCTTC.

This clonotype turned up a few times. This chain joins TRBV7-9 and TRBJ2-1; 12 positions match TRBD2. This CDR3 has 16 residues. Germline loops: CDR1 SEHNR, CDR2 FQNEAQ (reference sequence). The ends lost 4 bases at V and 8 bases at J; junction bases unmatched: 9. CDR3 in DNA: TGTGCCAGCAGCTCTTATGGGGGACTAGCGGGCGATGAGCAGTTCTTC. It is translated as CASSSYGGLAGDEQFF.

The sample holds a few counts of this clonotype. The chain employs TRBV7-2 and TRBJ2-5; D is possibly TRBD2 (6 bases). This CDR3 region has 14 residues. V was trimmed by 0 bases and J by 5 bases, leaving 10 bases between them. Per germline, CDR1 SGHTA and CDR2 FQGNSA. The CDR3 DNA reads TGTGCCAGCAGCTTAGCGTCCCGGGGGGAGACCCAGTACTTC. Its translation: CASSLASRGETQYF.

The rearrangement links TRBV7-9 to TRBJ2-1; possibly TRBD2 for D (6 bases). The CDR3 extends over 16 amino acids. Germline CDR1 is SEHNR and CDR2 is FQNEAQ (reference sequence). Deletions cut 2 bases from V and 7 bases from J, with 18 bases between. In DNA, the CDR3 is TGTGCCAGCAGCTTATCGTCGCCCCCAGGAGGGAATGAGCAGTTCTTC. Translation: CASSLSSPPGGNEQFF.

In DNA, the CDR3 is TGTGCCTGGAGTAAAGTCGCCGTCATCAGCGAGCAGTACTTC. This gives the protein CAWSKVAVISEQYF. This chain connects TRBV30 to TRBJ2-7; no clear D. CDR3 length equals 14 residues. The germline gives CDR1 GTSNPN, CDR2 SVGIG (reference sequence). Trimming cost V 2 bases and J 6 bases, with 17 bases left between them.

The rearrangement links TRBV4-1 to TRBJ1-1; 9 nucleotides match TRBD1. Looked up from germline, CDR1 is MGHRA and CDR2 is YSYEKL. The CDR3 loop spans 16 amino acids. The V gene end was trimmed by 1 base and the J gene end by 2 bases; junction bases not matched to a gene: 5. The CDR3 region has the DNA TGCGCCAGCAGCCAAGTAAAGGGACAGGGAAACACTGAAGCTTTCTTT. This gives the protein CASSQVKGQGNTEAFF.

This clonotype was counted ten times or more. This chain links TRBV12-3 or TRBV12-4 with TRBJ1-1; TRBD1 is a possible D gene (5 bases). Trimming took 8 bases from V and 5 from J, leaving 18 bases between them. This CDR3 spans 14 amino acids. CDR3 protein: CASVLGAGVTEAFF. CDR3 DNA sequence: TGTGCCAGCGTCCTAGGGGCGGGGGTTACTGAAGCTTTCTTT.

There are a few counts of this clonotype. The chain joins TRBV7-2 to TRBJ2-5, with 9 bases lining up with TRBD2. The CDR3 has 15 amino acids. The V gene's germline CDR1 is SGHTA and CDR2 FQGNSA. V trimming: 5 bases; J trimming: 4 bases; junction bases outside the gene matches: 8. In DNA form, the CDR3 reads TGTGCCAGCAGCGACCTGGTGACTAGCGGAGAGACCCAGTACTTC. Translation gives CASSDLVTSGETQYF.

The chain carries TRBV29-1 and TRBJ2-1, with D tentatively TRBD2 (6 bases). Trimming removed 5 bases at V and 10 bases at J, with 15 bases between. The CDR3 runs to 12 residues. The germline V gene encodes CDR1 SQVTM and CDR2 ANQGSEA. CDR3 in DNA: TGCAGCGTTCAACTAGTTGGGGGGGAGCAGTTCTTC. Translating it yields CSVQLVGGEQFF.